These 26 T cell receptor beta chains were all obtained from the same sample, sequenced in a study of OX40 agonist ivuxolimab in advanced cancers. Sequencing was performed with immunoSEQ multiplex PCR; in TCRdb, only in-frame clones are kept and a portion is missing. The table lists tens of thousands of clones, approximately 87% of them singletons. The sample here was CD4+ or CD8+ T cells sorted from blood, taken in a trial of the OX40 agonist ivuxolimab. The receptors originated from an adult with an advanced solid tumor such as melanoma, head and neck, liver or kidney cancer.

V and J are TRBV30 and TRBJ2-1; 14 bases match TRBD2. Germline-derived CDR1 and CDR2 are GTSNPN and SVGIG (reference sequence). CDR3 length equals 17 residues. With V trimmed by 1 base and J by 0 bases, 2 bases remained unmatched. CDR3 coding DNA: TGTGCCTGGAGTGGTGGGACTAGCGGGAGCTCCTACAATGAGCAGTTCTTC. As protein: CAWSGGTSGSSYNEQFF.

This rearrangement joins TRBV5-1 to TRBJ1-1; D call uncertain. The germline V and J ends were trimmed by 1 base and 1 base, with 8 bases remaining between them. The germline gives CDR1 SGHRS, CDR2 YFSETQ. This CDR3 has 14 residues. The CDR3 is CASSLMTENTEAFF. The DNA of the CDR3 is TGCGCCAGCAGCTTGATGACGGAGAACACTGAAGCTTTCTTT.

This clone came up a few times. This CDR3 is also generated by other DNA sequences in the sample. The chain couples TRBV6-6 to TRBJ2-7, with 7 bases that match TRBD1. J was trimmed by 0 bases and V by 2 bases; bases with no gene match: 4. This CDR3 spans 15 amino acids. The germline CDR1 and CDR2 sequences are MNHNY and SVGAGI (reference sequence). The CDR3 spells CASSYDRVSSYEQYF. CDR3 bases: TGTGCCAGCAGTTACGACAGGGTGAGCTCCTACGAGCAGTACTTC.

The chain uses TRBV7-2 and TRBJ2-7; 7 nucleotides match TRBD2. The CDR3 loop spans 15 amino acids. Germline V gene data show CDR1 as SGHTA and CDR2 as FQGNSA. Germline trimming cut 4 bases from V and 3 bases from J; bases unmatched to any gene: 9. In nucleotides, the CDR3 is TGTGCCAGCAGCTACAGACTTGCTAGCGGCTACGAGCAGTACTTC. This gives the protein CASSYRLASGYEQYF. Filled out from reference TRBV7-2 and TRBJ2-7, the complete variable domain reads GAGVSQSPSNKVTEKGKDVELRCDPISGHTALYWYRQSLGQGLEFLIYFQGNSAPDKSGLPSDRFSAERTGGSVSTLTIQRTQQEDSAVYLCASSYRLASGYEQYFGPGTRLTVT.

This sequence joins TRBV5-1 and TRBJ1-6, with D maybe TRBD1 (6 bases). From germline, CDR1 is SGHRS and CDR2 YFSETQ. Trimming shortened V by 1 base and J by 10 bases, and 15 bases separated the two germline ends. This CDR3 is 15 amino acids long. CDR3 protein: CASSLTGKQGSPLHF. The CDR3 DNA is TGCGCCAGCAGCTTGACGGGGAAGCAGGGGTCACCCCTCCACTTT.

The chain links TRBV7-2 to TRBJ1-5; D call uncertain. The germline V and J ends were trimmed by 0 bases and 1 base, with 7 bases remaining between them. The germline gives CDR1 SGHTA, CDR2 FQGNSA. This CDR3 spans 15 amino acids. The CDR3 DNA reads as TGTGCCAGCAGCTTAGCTTCAGAGAGCAATCAGCCCCAGCATTTT. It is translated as CASSLASESNQPQHF.

The CDR3 nucleotides read TGTGCCAGCAGCGCCACGAAGGGGTTTAACAATGAGCAGTTCTTC. Translated, it gives CASSATKGFNNEQFF. The V call is TRBV11-2, the J call TRBJ2-1; TRBD1 might be the D (5 bases). CDR3 length: 15 amino acids. The V and J ends lost 5 bases and 5 bases respectively, with 16 bases between them. Germline assignment: CDR1 SGHAT and CDR2 FQNNGV.

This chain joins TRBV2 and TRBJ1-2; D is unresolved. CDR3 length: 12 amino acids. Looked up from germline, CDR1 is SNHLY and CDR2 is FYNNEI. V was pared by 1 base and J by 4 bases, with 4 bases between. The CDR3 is CASSEGFYGYTF. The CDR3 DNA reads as TGTGCCAGCAGTGAAGGCTTCTATGGCTACACCTTC.

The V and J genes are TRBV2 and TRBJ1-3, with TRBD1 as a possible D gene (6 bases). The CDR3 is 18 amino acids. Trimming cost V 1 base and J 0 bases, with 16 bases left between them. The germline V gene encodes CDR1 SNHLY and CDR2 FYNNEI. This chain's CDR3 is CASSEEMAGVLSGNTIYF. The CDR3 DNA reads TGTGCCAGCAGTGAAGAGATGGCAGGGGTTCTCTCTGGAAACACCATATATTTT. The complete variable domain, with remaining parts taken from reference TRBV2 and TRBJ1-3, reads EPEVTQTPSHQVTQMGQEVILRCVPISNHLYFYWYRQILGQKVEFLVSFYNNEISEKSEIFDDQFSVERPDGSNFTLKIRSTKLEDSAMYFCASSEEMAGVLSGNTIYFGEGSWLTVV.

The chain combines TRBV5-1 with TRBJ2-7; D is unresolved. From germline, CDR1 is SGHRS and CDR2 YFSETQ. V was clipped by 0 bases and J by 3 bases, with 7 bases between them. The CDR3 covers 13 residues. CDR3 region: CASSLGTLYEQYF. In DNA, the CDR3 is TGCGCCAGCAGCTTGGGCACCCTCTACGAGCAGTACTTC. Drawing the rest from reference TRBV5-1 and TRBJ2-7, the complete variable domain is KAGVTQTPRYLIKTRGQQVTLSCSPISGHRSVSWYQQTPGQGLQFLFEYFSETQRNKGNFPGRFSGRQFSNSRSEMNVSTLELGDSALYLCASSLGTLYEQYFGPGTRLTVT.

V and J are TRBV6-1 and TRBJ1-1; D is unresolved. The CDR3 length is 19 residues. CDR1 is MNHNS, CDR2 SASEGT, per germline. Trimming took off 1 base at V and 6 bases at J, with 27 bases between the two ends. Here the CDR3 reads CASSEGQVVTQSRGAEAFF. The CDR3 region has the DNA TGTGCCAGCAGTGAAGGACAAGTAGTTACTCAGAGTCGCGGCGCTGAAGCTTTCTTT.

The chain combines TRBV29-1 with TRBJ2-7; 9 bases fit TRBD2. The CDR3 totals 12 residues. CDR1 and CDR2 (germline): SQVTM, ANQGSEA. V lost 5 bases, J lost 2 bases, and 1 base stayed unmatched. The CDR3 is CSVSGGTYEQYF. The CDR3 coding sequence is TGCAGCGTTAGCGGGGGGACCTACGAGCAGTACTTC.

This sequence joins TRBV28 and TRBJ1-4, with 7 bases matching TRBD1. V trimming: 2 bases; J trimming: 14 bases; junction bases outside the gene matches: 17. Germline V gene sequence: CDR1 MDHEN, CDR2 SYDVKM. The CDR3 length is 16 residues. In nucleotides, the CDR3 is TGTGCCAGCAGTTTAACAGGGGCTATTCGGAAAGTCGAGCTGTTTTTT. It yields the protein CASSLTGAIRKVELFF. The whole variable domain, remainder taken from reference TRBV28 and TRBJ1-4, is DVKVTQSSRYLVKRTGEKVFLECVQDMDHENMFWYRQDPGLGLRLIYFSYDVKMKEKGDIPEGYSVSREKKERFSLILESASTNQTSMYLCASSLTGAIRKVELFFGSGTQLSVL.

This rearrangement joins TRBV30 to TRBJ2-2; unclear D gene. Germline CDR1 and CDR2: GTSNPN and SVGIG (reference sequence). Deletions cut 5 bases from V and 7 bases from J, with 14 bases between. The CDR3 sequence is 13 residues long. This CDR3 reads CAWGHLVGGELFF. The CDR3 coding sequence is TGTGCCTGGGGGCACCTCGTCGGCGGGGAGCTGTTTTTT.

The CDR3 DNA follows: TGTGCCAGCAGCTATTACAGAGGGGCCTACAATGAGCAGTTCTTC. This encodes CASSYYRGAYNEQFF. The V and J genes are TRBV7-2 and TRBJ2-1; possibly TRBD1 or TRBD2 for D (5 bases each). The germline V gene encodes CDR1 SGHTA and CDR2 FQGNSA. Trimming pared 4 bases from V and 2 bases from J, leaving 12 bases between. This CDR3 has 15 residues.

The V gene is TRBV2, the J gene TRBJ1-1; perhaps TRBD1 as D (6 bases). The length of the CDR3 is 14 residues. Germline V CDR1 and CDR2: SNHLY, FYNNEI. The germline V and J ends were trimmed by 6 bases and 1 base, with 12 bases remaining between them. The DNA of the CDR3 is TGTGCCAGCAGAGCACAGGGAAGGAACACTGAAGCTTTCTTT. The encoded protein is CASRAQGRNTEAFF.

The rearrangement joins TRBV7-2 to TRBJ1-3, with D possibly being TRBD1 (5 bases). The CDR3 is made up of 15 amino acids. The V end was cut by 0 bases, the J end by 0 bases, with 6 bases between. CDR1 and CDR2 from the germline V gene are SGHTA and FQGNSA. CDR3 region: CASSLARGSGNTIYF. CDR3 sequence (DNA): TGTGCCAGCAGCTTAGCGAGGGGCTCTGGAAACACCATATATTTT. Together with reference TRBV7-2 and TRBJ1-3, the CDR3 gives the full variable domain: GAGVSQSPSNKVTEKGKDVELRCDPISGHTALYWYRQSLGQGLEFLIYFQGNSAPDKSGLPSDRFSAERTGGSVSTLTIQRTQQEDSAVYLCASSLARGSGNTIYFGEGSWLTVV.

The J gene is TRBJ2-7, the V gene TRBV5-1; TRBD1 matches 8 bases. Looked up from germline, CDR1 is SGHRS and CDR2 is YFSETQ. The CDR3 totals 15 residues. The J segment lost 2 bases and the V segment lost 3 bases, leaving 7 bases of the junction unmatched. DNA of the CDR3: TGCGCCAGCAGCTCCCTCGGGACAGGCCCCTACGAGCAGTACTTC. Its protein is CASSSLGTGPYEQYF.

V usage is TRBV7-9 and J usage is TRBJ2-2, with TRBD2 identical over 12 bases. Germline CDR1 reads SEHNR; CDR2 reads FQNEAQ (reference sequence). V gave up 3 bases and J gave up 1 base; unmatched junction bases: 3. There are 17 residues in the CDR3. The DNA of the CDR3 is TGTGCCAGCAGCTTTTCGGGACTAGCGGGGAACACCGGGGAGCTGTTTTTT. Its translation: CASSFSGLAGNTGELFF.

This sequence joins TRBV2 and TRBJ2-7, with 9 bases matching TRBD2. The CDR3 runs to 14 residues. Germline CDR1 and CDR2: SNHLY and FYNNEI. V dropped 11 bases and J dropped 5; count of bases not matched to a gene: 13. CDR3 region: CASQTAGGINEQYF. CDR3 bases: TGTGCCTCTCAGACGGCGGGAGGGATCAACGAGCAGTACTTC.

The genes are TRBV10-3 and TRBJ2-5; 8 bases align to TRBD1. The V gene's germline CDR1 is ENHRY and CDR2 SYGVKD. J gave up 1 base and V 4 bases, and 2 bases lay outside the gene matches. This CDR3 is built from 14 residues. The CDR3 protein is CAISVGQGQETQYF. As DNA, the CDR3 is TGTGCCATCAGTGTCGGACAGGGCCAAGAGACCCAGTACTTC.

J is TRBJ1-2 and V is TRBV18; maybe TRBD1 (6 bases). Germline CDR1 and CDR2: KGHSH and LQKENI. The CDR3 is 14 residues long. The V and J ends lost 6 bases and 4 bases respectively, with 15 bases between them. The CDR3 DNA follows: TGTGCCAGCTCTCCTAACTCGGGGGCCTATGGCTACACCTTC. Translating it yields CASSPNSGAYGYTF. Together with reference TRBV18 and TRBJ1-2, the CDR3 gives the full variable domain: NAGVMQNPRHLVRRRGQEARLRCSPMKGHSHVYWYRQLPEEGLKFMVYLQKENIIDESGMPKERFSAEFPKEGPSILRIQQVVRGDSAAYFCASSPNSGAYGYTFGSGTRLTVV.

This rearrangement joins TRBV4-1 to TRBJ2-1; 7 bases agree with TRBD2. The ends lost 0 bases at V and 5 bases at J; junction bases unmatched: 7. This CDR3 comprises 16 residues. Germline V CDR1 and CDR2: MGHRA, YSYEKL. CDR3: CASSQDLAGVNNEQFF. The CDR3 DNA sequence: TGCGCCAGCAGCCAAGATCTCGCGGGAGTGAACAATGAGCAGTTCTTC.

The CDR3 here is CASSTSGVGAEAFF. CDR3 coding DNA: TGTGCCAGTAGTACCTCAGGGGTTGGGGCTGAAGCTTTCTTT. This chain connects TRBV19 to TRBJ1-1; D may be TRBD1 (6 bases). V was trimmed by 4 bases and J by 6 bases, leaving 15 bases between them. This CDR3 is 14 amino acids long. Germline V gene lookup returns CDR1 LNHDA and CDR2 SQIVND (reference sequence).

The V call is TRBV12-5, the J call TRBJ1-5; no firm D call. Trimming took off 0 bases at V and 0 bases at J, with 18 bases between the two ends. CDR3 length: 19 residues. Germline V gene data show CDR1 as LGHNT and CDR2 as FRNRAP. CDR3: CASGLVMMGGADSNQPQHF. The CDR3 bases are TGTGCTAGTGGTTTGGTAATGATGGGAGGAGCAGATAGCAATCAGCCCCAGCATTTT.

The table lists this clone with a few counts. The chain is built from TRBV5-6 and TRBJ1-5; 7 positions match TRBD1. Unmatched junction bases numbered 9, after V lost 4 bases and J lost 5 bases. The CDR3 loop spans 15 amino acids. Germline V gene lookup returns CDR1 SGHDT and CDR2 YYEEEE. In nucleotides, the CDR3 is TGTGCCAGCAGCCGCATCGACAGGGCCGATCAGCCCCAGCATTTT. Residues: CASSRIDRADQPQHF.